This T cell receptor beta chain was identified in a study of T cell changes during pregnancy in multiple sclerosis. Germline-derived CDR1 and CDR2 are SGHNT and YYREEE (reference sequence). CDR3 length equals 15 residues. The germline V and J ends were trimmed by 4 bases and 1 base, with 14 bases remaining between them. Some clones are missing from TCRdb's copy, which holds only in-frame ones; the method was immunoSEQ multiplex PCR. The data show some 93,000 clones, with roughly 91% seen just once and approximately 1.6% held by the top ten. Sequences were derived from peripheral blood, sampled after pregnancy. The chain employs TRBV5-4 and TRBJ1-1, with D possibly TRBD1 on 5 matching bases. This TCR was sampled from a female donor in good health, enrolled as a control in a pregnancy study. CDR3 coding DNA: TGTGCCAGCAGCCTTCCGAGACAGCAGAACACTGAAGCTTTCTTT. This gives the protein CASSLPRQQNTEAFF. The full variable domain, in which reference TRBV5-4 and TRBJ1-1 provide the parts outside the CDR3, is ETGVTQSPTHLIKTRGQQVTLRCSSQSGHNTVSWYQQALGQGPQFIFQYYREEENGRGNFPPRFSGLQFPNYSSELNVNALELDDSALYLCASSLPRQQNTEAFFGQGTRLTVV.